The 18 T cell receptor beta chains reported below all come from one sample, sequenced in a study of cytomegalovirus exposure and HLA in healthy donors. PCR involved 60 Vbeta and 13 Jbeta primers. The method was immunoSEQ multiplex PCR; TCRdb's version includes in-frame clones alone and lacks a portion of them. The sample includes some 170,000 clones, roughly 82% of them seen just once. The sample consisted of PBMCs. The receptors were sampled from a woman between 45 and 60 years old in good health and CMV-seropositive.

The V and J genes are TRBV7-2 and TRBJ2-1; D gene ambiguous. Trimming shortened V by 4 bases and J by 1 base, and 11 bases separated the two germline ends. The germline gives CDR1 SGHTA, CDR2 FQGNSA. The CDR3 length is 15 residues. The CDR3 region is CASSSTASSYNEQFF. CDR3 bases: TGTGCCAGCAGCTCAACAGCATCTTCCTACAATGAGCAGTTCTTC.

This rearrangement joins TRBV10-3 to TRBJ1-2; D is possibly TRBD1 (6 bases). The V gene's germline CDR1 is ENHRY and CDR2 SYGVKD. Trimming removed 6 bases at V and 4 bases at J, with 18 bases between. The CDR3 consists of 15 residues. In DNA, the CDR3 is TGTGCCATCAGCGCTGGGGGGGGCGTATCCTATGGCTACACCTTC. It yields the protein CAISAGGGVSYGYTF.

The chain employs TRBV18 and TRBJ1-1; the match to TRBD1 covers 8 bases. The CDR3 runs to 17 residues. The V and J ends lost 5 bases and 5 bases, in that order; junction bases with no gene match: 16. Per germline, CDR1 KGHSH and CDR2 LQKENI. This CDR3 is CASSVEWATGEGTEAFF. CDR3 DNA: TGTGCCAGCTCAGTGGAGTGGGCGACAGGGGAGGGGACTGAAGCTTTCTTT.

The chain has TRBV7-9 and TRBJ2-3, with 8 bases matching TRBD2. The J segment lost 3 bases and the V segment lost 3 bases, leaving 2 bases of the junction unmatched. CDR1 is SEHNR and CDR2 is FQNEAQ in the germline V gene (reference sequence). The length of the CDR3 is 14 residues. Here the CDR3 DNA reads TGTGCCAGCAGCTTGACGGGGGGGACAGATACGCAGTATTTT. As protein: CASSLTGGTDTQYF.

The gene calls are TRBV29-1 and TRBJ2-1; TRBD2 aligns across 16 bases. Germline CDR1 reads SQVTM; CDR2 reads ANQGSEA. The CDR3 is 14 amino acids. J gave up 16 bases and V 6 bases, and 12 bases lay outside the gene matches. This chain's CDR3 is CSVDGTSGGAVRFF. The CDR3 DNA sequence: TGCAGCGTGGACGGGACTAGCGGGGGGGCGGTCAGATTCTTC.

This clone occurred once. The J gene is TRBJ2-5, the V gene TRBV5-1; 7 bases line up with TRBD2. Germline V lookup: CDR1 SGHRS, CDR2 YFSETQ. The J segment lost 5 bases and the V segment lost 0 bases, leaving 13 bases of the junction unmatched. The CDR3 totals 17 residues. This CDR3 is CASSLEPGGPWGETQYF. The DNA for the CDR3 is TGCGCCAGCAGCTTGGAACCGGGGGGACCTTGGGGGGAGACCCAGTACTTC.

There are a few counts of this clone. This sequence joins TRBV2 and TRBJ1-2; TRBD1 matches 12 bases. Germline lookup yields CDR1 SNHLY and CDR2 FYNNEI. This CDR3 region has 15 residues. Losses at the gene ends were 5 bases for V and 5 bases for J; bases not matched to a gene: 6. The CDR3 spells CASSLPGQGAYGYTF. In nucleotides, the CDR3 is TGTGCCAGCAGTCTTCCGGGACAGGGGGCTTATGGCTACACCTTC.

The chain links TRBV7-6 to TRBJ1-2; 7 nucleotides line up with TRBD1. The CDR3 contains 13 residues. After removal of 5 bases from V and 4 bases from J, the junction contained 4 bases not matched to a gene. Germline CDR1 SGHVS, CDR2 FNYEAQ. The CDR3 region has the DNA TGTGCCAGCAGCAGGGGGCCCGCCTATGGCTACACCTTC. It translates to CASSRGPAYGYTF.

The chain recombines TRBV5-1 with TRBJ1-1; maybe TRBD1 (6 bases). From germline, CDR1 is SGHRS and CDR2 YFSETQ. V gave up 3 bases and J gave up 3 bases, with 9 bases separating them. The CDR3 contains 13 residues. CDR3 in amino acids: CASSWTVDTEAFF. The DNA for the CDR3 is TGCGCCAGCAGCTGGACAGTGGACACTGAAGCTTTCTTT.

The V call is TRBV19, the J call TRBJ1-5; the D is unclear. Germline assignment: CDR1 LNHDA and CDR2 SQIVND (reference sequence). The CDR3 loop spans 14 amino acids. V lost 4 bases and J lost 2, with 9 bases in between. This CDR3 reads CASSRLQGNQPQHF. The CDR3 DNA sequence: TGTGCCAGTAGTAGATTGCAGGGCAATCAGCCCCAGCATTTT.

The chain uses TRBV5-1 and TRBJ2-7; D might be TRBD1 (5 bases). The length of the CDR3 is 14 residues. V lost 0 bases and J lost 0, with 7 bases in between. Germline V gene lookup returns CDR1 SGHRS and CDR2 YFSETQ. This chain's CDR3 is CASSLGQYSYEQYF. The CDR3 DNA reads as TGCGCCAGCAGCTTGGGACAGTACTCCTACGAGCAGTACTTC.

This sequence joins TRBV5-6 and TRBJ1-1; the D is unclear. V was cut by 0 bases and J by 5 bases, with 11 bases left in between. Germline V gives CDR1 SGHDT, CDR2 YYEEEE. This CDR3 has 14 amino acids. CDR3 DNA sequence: TGTGCCAGCAGCTTGGGGCTTCAGAGGACTGAAGCTTTCTTT. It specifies CASSLGLQRTEAFF. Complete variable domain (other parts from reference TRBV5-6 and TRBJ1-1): DAGVTQSPTHLIKTRGQQVTLRCSPKSGHDTVSWYQQALGQGPQFIFQYYEEEERQRGNFPDRFSGHQFPNYSSELNVNALLLGDSALYLCASSLGLQRTEAFFGQGTRLTVV.

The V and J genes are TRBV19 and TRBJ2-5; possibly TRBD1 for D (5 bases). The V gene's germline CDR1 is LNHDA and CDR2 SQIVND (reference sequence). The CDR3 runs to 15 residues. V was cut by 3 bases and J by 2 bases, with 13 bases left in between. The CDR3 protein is CASSMEPTVQETQYF. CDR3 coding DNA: TGTGCCAGTAGTATGGAACCGACAGTACAAGAGACCCAGTACTTC.

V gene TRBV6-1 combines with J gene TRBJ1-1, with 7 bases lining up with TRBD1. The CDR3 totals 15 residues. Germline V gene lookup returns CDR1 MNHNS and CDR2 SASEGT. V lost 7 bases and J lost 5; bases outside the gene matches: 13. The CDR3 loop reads CASTPGQRGVTEAFF. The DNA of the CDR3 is TGTGCCAGCACTCCGGGACAGCGGGGGGTAACTGAAGCTTTCTTT.

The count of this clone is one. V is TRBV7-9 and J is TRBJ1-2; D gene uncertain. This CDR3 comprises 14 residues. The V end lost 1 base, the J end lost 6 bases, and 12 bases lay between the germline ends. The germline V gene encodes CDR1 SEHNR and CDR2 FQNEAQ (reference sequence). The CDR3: CASSLGRDTNGYTF. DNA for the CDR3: TGTGCCAGCAGCTTAGGACGGGATACCAATGGCTACACCTTC.

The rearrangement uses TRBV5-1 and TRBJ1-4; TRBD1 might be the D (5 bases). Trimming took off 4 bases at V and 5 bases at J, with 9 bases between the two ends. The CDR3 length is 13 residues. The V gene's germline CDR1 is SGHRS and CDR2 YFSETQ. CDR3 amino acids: CASSVQGNEKLFF. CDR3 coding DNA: TGCGCCAGCAGCGTGCAGGGCAATGAAAAACTGTTTTTT.

The CDR3, as DNA: TGTGCCAGCAGTTTCGGGCGGGCTGGGGCCAACGTCCTGACTTTC. Protein: CASSFGRAGANVLTF. The chain employs TRBV6-5 and TRBJ2-6; D might be TRBD2 (5 bases). Per germline, CDR1 MNHEY and CDR2 SVGAGI. Trimming took 4 bases from V and 2 from J, leaving 9 bases between them. The CDR3 loop spans 15 amino acids.

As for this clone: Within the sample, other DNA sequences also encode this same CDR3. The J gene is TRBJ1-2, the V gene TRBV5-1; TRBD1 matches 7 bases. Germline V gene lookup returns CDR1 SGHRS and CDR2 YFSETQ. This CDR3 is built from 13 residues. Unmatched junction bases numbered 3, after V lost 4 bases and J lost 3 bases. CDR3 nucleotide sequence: TGCGCCAGCAGCGCCGGGACAGACTATGGCTACACCTTC. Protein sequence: CASSAGTDYGYTF.